The present T cell receptor (beta chain) was sequenced within a study of T-cell memory formation after mild COVID-19. Background on the study: Across donors, TCR clusters were largely donor specific. Findings of the study overall: Detection of some responders pre-infection suggested pre-existing cross-reactive memory T cells participated. Clones that shrank (day 15 to 85) were balanced CD4/CD8, whereas later expanders leaned CD4+. Whether day 37 second-wave clones are SARS-CoV-2-specific was not confirmed.

TCRdb re-called the 5' RACE reads with MiXCR, one entry per CDR3 protein. The sample yields about 560,000 distinct CDR3 sequences, 15% to 20% seen once. This CDR3 has 15 amino acids. Germline V gene sequence: CDR1 MNHEY, CDR2 SVGEGT. Trimming cost V 2 bases and J 4 bases, with 12 bases left between them. This clonotype was recorded a few times. What it binds is unknown. The clonotype was recovered from an adult woman who had mild COVID-19 (a few samples of this study predate the infection). Cell type and time point are not known. The chain combines TRBV6-2 or TRBV6-3 with TRBJ2-1, with D perhaps matching TRBD1 (6 bases). Sequenced material: PBMCs or a T cell subset sorted from them (not recorded which). The CDR3 loop is CASSYGQSPYNEQFF. For the CDR3, the DNA is TGTGCCAGCAGTTACGGACAGAGCCCTTACAATGAGCAGTTCTTC.